This TCR beta chain was profiled in a study of a mutant IDH1 vaccine in newly diagnosed glioma. Time point noted: week 47, end of study. Every vaccination contained 300 ug of the mutant IDH1 20-mer peptide and was paired with topical imiquimod. Patients, over weeks 1, 3, 5, 7, 11, 15, 19 and 23, received a total of eight vaccinations. Those who donated had recent WHO grade 3 or 4 IDH1-mutant, ATRX-lost astrocytomas. Data came from immunoSEQ multiplex PCR; TCRdb stores just in-frame clones and leaves some out. This table holds tens of thousands of clones, 75% found once. Germline V CDR1 and CDR2: SQVTM, ANQGSEA. The CDR3 spans 12 residues. The ends lost 6 bases at V and 8 bases at J; junction bases unmatched: 5. This clone was detected only a few times. Antigen unknown.

The J gene is TRBJ1-5, the V gene TRBV29-1; TRBD1 agrees at 9 bases. This receptor was identified in a man aged 50 to 60 with glioma. This sample comprised PBMCs, obtained from a glioma patient whose treatment included an IDH1 peptide vaccine. Here the CDR3 reads CSVGDREEPQHF. The DNA for the CDR3 is TGCAGCGTAGGGGACAGGGAAGAGCCCCAGCATTTT.